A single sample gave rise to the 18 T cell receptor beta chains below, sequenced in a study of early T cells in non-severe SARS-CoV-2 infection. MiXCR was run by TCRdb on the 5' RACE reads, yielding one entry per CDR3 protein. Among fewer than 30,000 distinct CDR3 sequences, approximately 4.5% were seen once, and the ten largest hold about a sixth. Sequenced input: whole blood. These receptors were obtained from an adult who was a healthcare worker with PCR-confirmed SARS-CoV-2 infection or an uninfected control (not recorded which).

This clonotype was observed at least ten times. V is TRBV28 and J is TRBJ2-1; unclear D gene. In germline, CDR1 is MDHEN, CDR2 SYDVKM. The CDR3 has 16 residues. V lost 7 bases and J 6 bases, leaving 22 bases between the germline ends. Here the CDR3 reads CASKSRGPQTRNEQFF. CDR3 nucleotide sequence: TGTGCCAGCAAGTCCCGAGGACCCCAGACACGCAATGAGCAGTTCTTC.

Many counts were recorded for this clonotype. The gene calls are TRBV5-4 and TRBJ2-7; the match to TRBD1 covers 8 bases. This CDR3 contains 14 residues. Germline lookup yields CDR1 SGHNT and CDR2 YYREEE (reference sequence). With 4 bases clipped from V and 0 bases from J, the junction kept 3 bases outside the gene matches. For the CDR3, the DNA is TGTGCCAGCAGCCGAGGACAGGGCTCCTACGAGCAGTACTTC. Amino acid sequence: CASSRGQGSYEQYF. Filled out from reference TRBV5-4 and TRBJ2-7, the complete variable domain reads ETGVTQSPTHLIKTRGQQVTLRCSSQSGHNTVSWYQQALGQGPQFIFQYYREEENGRGNFPPRFSGLQFPNYSSELNVNALELDDSALYLCASSRGQGSYEQYFGPGTRLTVT.

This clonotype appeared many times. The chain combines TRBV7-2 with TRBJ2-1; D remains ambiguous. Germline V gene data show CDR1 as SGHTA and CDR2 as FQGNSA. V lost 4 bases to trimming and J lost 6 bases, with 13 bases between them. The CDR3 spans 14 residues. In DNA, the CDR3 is TGTGCCAGCAGCTCGGTAGTCAGCAGCAATGAGCAGTTCTTC. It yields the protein CASSSVVSSNEQFF.

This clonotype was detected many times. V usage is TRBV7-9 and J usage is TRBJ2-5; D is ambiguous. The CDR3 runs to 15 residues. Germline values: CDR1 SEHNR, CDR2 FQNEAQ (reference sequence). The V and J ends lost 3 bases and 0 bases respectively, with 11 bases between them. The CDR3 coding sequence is TGTGCCAGCAGCTTGCATTCCCTAAACCAAGAGACCCAGTACTTC. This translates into CASSLHSLNQETQYF.

The CDR3 coding sequence is TGCAGTGCACTTAACTACGAGCAGTACTTC. Amino acid sequence: CSALNYEQYF. The chain joins TRBV20-1 to TRBJ2-7; D unclear. Looked up from germline, CDR1 is DFQATT and CDR2 is SNEGSKA (reference sequence). Trimming left V 6 bases short and J 3 bases short, with 6 bases between. The CDR3 runs 10 residues.

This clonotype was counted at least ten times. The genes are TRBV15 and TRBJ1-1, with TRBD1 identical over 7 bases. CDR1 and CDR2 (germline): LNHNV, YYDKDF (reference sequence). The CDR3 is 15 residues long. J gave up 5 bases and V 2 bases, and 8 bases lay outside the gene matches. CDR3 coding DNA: TGTGCCACCAGCAGACCTGGGACAGTACCAACTGAAGCTTTCTTT. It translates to CATSRPGTVPTEAFF.

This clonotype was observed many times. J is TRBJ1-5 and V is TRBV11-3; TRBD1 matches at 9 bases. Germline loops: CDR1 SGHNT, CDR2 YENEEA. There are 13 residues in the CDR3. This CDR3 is CVVQGALNQPQHF. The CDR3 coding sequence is TGTGTCGTACAGGGGGCCCTAAATCAGCCCCAGCATTTT.

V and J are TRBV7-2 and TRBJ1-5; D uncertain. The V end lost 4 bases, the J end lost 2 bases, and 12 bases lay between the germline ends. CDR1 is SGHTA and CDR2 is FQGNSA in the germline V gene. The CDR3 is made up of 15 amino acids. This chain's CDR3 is CASSSYFGGNQPQHF. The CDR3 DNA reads TGTGCCAGCAGCTCCTACTTTGGGGGCAATCAGCCCCAGCATTTT.

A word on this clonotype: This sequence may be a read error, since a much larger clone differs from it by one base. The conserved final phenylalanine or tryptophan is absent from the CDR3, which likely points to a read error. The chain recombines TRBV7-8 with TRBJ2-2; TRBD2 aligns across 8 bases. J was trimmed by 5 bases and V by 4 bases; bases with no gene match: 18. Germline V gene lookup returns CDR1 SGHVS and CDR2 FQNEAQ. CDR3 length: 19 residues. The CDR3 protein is CASSWGDELAAVFTGELFS. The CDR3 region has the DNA TGTGCCAGCAGCTGGGGGGACGAACTAGCGGCCGTTTTTACCGGGGAGCTGTTTTCT.

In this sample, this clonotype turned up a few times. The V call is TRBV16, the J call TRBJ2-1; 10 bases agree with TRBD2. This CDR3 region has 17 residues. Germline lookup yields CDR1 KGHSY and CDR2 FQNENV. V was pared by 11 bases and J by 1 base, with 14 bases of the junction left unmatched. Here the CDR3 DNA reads TGTGCCGGCACCGGGCCTAGCGGGAGCAGGTCCTACAATGAGCAGTTCTTC. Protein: CAGTGPSGSRSYNEQFF. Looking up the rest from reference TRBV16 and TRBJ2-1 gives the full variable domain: GEEVAQTPKHLVRGEGQKAKLYCAPIKGHSYVFWYQQVLKNEFKFLISFQNENVFDETGMPKERFSAKCLPNSPCSLEIQATKLEDSAVYFCAGTGPSGSRSYNEQFFGPGTRLTVL.

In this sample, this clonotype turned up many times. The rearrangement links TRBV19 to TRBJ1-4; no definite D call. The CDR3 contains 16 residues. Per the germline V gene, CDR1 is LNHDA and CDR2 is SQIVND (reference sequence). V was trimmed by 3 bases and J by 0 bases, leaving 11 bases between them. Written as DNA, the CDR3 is TGTGCCAGTAGTATTTCAGGATACGCAACTAATGAAAAACTGTTTTTT. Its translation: CASSISGYATNEKLFF.

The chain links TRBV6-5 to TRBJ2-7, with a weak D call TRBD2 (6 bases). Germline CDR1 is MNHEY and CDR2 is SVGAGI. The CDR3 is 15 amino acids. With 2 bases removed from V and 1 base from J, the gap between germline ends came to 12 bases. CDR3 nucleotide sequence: TGTGCCAGCAGTTACGGTTGGAGGGCATCCTACGAGCAGTACTTC. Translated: CASSYGWRASYEQYF.

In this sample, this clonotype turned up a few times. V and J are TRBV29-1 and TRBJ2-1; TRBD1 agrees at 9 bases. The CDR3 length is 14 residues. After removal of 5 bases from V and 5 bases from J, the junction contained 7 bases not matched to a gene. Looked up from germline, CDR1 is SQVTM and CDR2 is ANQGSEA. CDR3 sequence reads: CSVSGDRDHNEQFF. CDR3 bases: TGCAGCGTTTCTGGGGACAGGGACCACAATGAGCAGTTCTTC.

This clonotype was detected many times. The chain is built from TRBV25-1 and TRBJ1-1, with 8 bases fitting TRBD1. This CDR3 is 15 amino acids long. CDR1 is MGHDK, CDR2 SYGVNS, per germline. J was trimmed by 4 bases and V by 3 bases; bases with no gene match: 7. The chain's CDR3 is CASSDRLTGGTEAFF. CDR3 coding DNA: TGTGCCAGCAGTGACCGACTTACAGGGGGCACTGAAGCTTTCTTT.

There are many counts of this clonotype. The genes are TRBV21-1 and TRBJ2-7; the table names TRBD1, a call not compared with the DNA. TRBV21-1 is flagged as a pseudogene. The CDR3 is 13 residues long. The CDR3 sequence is CASSSTTGAEQYF. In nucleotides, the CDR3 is TGTGCCAGCAGCTCCACTACAGGGGCCGAGCAGTACTTC.

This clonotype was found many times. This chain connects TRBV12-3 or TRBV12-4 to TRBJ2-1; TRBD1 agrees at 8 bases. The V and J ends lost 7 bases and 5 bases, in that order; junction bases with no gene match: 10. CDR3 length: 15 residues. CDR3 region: CASIPDRGLDNEQFF. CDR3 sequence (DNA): TGTGCCAGCATCCCCGACAGGGGCCTAGACAATGAGCAGTTCTTC.

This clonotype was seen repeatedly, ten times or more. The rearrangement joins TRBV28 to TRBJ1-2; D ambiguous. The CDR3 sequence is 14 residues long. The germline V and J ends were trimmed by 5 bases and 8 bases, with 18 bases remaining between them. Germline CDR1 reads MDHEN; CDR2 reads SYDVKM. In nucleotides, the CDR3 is TGTGCCAGCAGTCCCCCAAGCCGGGGTAGGGGCTACACCTTC. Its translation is CASSPPSRGRGYTF.

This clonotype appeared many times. CDR3 amino acids: CASSLTSGFSGANVLTF. The CDR3 DNA sequence: TGTGCCAGCAGCTTAACTAGCGGGTTCTCTGGGGCCAACGTCCTGACTTTC. The chain uses TRBV5-4 and TRBJ2-6, with 9 bases lining up with TRBD2. Losses at the gene ends were 2 bases for V and 0 bases for J; bases not matched to a gene: 3. Germline V gives CDR1 SGHNT, CDR2 YYREEE (reference sequence). This CDR3 is 17 amino acids long.